This TCR beta chain emerged from a study of cytomegalovirus exposure and HLA in healthy donors. This CDR3 region has 16 residues. V lost 7 bases and J 10 bases, leaving 25 bases between the germline ends. Germline CDR1 is LNHDA and CDR2 is SQIVND (reference sequence). PCR used 60 Vbeta primers and 13 Jbeta primers. The protocol was immunoSEQ multiplex PCR, while the TCRdb copy is restricted to in-frame clones and leaves out a portion. Of over 200,000 clones in the sample, about 80% are singletons; the top ten hold 5.4%. This rearrangement joins TRBV19 to TRBJ1-4; TRBD1 might be the D (5 bases). This TCR derives from a woman between 40 and 55 years old in good health and CMV-seropositive. Sequenced sample: PBMCs. CDR3 in amino acids: CASTTAGRGLARKLFF. The CDR3 region has the DNA TGTGCCAGTACCACCGCAGGGAGGGGTCTTGCTCGAAAACTGTTTTTT.